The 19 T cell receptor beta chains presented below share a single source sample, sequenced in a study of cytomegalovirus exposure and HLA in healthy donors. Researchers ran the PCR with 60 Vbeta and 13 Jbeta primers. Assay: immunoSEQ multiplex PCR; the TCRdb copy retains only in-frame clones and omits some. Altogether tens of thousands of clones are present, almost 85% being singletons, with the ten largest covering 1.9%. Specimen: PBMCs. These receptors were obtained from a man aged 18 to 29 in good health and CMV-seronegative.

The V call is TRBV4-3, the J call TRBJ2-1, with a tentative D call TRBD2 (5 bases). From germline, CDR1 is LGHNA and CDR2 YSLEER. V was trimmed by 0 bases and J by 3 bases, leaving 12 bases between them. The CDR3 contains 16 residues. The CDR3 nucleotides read TGCGCCAGCAGCCAAGAACCAGCGGAGCTCTACAATGAGCAGTTCTTC. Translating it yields CASSQEPAELYNEQFF.

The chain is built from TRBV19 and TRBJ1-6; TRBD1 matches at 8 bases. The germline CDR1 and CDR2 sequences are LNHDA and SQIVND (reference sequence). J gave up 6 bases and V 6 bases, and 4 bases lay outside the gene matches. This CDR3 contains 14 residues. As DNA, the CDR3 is TGTGCCAGTAGGATTGACAGGGGTAATTCACCCCTCCACTTT. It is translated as CASRIDRGNSPLHF.

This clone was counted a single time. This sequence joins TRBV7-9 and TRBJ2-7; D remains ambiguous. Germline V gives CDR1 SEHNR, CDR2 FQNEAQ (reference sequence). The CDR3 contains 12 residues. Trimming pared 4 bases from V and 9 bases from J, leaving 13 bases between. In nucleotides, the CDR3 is TGTGCCAGCAGCTCTTATGTAGCCTTGCAGTACTTC. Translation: CASSSYVALQYF.

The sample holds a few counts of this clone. CDR3 sequence reads: CASSLQGRDEQYF. CDR3 DNA: TGTGCCAGCAGCTTACAGGGTAGGGACGAGCAGTACTTC. The chain has TRBV5-4 and TRBJ2-7; D possibly corresponds to TRBD1 (6 bases). The germline V gene encodes CDR1 SGHNT and CDR2 YYREEE (reference sequence). The CDR3 is 13 residues long. The V gene lost 2 bases and the J gene lost 5 bases, with 11 bases spanning the gap.

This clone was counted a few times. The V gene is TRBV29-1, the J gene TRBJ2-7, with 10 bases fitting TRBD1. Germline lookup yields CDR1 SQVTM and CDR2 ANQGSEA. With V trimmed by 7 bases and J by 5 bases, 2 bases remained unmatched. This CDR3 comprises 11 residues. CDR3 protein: CSAGTGDEQYF. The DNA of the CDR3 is TGCAGCGCCGGGACAGGGGACGAGCAGTACTTC.

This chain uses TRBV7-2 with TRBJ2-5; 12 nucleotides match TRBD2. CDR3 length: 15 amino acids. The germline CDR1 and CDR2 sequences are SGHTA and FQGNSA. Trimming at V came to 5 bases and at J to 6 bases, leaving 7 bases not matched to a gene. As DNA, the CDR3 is TGTGCCAGCAGCCTCGGACTAGCGGGGAGGAAGACCCAGTACTTC. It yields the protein CASSLGLAGRKTQYF. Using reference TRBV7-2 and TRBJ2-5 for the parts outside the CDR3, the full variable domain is GAGVSQSPSNKVTEKGKDVELRCDPISGHTALYWYRQSLGQGLEFLIYFQGNSAPDKSGLPSDRFSAERTGGSVSTLTIQRTQQEDSAVYLCASSLGLAGRKTQYFGPGTRLLVL.

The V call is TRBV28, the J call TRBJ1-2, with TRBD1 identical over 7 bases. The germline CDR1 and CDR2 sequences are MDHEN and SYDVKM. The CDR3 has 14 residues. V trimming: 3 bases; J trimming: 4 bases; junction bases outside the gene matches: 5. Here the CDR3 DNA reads TGTGCCAGCAGTTTCGGCCAGGGGGGCTATGGCTACACCTTC. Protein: CASSFGQGGYGYTF.

The CDR3 DNA is TGTGCCAGCTCCCGAGGAGCAGGGGGGAACACTGAAGCTTTCTTT. Translated: CASSRGAGGNTEAFF. The V call is TRBV18, the J call TRBJ1-1, with 7 positions matching TRBD1. V lost 6 bases to trimming and J lost 1 base; unmatched junction nucleotides: 8. The CDR3 runs to 15 residues. Per germline, CDR1 KGHSH and CDR2 LQKENI.

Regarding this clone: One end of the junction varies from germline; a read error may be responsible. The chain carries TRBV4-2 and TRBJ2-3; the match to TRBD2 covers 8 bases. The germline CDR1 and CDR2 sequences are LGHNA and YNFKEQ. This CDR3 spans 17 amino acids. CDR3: CDSSQGDSGTSTDTQYF. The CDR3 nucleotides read TGTGACAGCAGCCAAGGGGATAGCGGGACTAGCACAGATACGCAGTATTTT.

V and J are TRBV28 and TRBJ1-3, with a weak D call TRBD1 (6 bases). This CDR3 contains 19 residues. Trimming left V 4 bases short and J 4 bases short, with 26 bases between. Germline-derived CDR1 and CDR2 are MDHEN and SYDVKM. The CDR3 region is CASSSQAQGEPFSGNTIYF. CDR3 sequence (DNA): TGTGCCAGCAGTTCCCAAGCACAGGGAGAACCCTTCTCCGGAAACACCATATATTTT.

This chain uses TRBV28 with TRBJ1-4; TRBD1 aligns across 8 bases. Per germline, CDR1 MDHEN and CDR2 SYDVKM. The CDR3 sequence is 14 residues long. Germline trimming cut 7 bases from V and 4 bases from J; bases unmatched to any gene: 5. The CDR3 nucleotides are TGTGCCAGCACAAAGGGACAGGTTAATGAAAAACTGTTTTTT. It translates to CASTKGQVNEKLFF.

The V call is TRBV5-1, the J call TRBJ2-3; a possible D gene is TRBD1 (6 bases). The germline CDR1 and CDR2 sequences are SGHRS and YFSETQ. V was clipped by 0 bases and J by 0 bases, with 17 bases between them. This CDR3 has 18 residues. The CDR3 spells CASSLVPVGQPSTDTQYF. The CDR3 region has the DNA TGCGCCAGCAGCTTGGTCCCGGTTGGACAGCCTAGCACAGATACGCAGTATTTT.

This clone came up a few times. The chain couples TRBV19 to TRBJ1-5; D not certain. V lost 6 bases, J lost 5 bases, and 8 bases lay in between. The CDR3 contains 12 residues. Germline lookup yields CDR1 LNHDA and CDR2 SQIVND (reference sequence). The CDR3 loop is CASRRRDQPQHF. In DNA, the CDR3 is TGTGCCAGTAGGCGGCGGGATCAGCCCCAGCATTTT.

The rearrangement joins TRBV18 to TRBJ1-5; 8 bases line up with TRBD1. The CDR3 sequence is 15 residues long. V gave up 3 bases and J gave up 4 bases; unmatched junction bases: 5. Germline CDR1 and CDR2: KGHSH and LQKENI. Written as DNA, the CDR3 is TGTGCCAGCTCACCCGGGACAGGAGGTAATCAGCCCCAGCATTTT. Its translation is CASSPGTGGNQPQHF.

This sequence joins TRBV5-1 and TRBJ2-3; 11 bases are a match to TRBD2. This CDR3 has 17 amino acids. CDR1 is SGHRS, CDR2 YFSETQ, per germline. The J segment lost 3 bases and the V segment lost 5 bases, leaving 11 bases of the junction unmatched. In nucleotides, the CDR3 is TGCGCCAGCAGTTCTAGCGGGGGGAAGGGGCTTACAGATACGCAGTATTTT. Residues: CASSSSGGKGLTDTQYF.

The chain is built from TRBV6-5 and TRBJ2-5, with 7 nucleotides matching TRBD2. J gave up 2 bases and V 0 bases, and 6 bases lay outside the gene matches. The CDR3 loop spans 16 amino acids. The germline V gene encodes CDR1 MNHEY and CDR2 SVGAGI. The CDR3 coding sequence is TGTGCCAGCAGTTACTCACGCGGGAGAGGGCAAGAGACCCAGTACTTC. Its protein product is CASSYSRGRGQETQYF.

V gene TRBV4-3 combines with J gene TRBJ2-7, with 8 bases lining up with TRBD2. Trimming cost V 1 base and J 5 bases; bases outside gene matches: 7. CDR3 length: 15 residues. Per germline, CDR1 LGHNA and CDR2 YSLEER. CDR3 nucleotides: TGCGCCAGCAGCCAAGCACAACGGGGGGGCCACGAGCAGTACTTC. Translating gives CASSQAQRGGHEQYF.

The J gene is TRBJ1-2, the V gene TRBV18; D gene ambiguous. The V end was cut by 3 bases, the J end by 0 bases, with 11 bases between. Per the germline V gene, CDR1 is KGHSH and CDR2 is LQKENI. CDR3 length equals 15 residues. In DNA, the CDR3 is TGTGCCAGCTCACCCGAGTCCGGTTCTAACTATGGCTACACCTTC. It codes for CASSPESGSNYGYTF. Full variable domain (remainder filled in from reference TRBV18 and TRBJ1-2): NAGVMQNPRHLVRRRGQEARLRCSPMKGHSHVYWYRQLPEEGLKFMVYLQKENIIDESGMPKERFSAEFPKEGPSILRIQQVVRGDSAAYFCASSPESGSNYGYTFGSGTRLTVV.

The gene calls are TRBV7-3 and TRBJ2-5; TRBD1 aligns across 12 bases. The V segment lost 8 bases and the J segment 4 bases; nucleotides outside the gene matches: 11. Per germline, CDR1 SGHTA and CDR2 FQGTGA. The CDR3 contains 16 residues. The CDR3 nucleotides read TGTGCCAGCTCTCCGTGGGGACAGGGGGCATCAGAGACCCAGTACTTC. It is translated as CASSPWGQGASETQYF. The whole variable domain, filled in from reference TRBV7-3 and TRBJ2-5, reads GAGVSQTPSNKVTEKGKYVELRCDPISGHTALYWYRQSLGQGPEFLIYFQGTGAADDSGLPNDRFFAVRPEGSVSTLKIQRTERGDSAVYLCASSPWGQGASETQYFGPGTRLLVL.